This T cell receptor (beta chain) was obtained from a study of blood T cells in healthy people across ages. Study-wide background: In model experiments, template switching was able to capture about one barcoded beta molecule for every two T cells that were present.

V shed 5 bases and J 3 bases; nucleotides not matched to a gene: 1. The CDR3 consists of 13 residues. Study observations and caveats: As age increased, TCR beta diversity per million T cells fell in a roughly linear fashion. Aged donors had fewer naive CD4+ cells and lower diversity than long-lived donors.

This clonotype appeared many times. Its antigen is currently unknown. A second PCR of about 7 to 12 cycles used a sample-barcoded 5' primer and a J-beta primer mix. Each sample yielded at least 3 million CDR3-containing paired-end reads. TCRdb passed the 5' RACE reads through MiXCR, listing each CDR3 protein once. The sample has approximately 1.5 million distinct CDR3 sequences; 35% to 45% are singletons. The clonotype originates from a woman under 30 in good health. This rearrangement joins TRBV12-3 or TRBV12-4 to TRBJ2-5; 9 nucleotides align to TRBD2. The sample was blood. This CDR3 is CASSASGEETQYF. The CDR3 DNA reads TGTGCCAGCAGTGCTAGCGGGGAAGAGACCCAGTACTTC.